The 21 T cell receptor beta chains reported below all come from one sample, sequenced in a study of T cells in localized non-small cell lung cancer. Sequencing used immunoSEQ multiplex PCR; TCRdb keeps in-frame clones, though not all of them. Here the sample spans around 36,000 clones, approximately 80% being singletons. The sequenced sample was peripheral blood mononuclear cells, obtained before any cancer treatment. These receptors were taken from a male donor at least 60 years old with stage II lung adenocarcinoma.

This chain links TRBV6-5 with TRBJ1-2, with a tentative D call TRBD1 (5 bases). Trimming stripped 2 bases from V and 5 bases from J, with 9 bases between. Germline CDR1 and CDR2: MNHEY and SVGAGI. This CDR3 region has 13 residues. This chain's CDR3 is CASSYTTEYGYTF. The CDR3 nucleotides read TGTGCCAGCAGTTACACGACAGAGTATGGCTACACCTTC.

The rearrangement uses TRBV6-6 and TRBJ1-1, with 12 bases matching TRBD1. The germline CDR1 and CDR2 sequences are MNHNY and SVGAGI (reference sequence). The CDR3 covers 16 residues. V was pared by 2 bases and J by 4 bases, with 5 bases of the junction left unmatched. CDR3 coding DNA: TGTGCCAGCAGTTACAGGGACAGGGGGCCGGGCACTGAAGCTTTCTTT. Translating it yields CASSYRDRGPGTEAFF.

This sequence joins TRBV10-3 and TRBJ1-2; no clear D. Germline V gene lookup returns CDR1 ENHRY and CDR2 SYGVKD. The CDR3 spans 12 residues. V was cut by 6 bases and J by 2 bases, with 7 bases left in between. CDR3 protein: CAISPTNYGYTF. The CDR3 bases are TGTGCCATCAGCCCCACCAACTATGGCTACACCTTC.

This chain uses TRBV6-1 with TRBJ2-7; TRBD2 matches 7 bases. This CDR3 is 14 amino acids long. Germline CDR1 reads MNHNS; CDR2 reads SASEGT. Germline trimming cut 0 bases from V and 9 bases from J; bases unmatched to any gene: 8. This CDR3 reads CASSEARGWEGQYF. The CDR3 DNA follows: TGTGCCAGCAGTGAAGCGCGGGGATGGGAGGGGCAGTACTTC.

V usage is TRBV28 and J usage is TRBJ2-7; D is possibly TRBD2 (6 bases). CDR1 and CDR2 from the germline V gene are MDHEN and SYDVKM. The length of the CDR3 is 16 residues. V lost 2 bases to trimming and J lost 0 bases, with 14 bases between them. The CDR3 DNA reads as TGTGCCAGCAGTTTAATCCTGCTAGCGAACTCCTACGAGCAGTACTTC. It yields the protein CASSLILLANSYEQYF. Full variable domain (rest looked up from reference TRBV28 and TRBJ2-7): DVKVTQSSRYLVKRTGEKVFLECVQDMDHENMFWYRQDPGLGLRLIYFSYDVKMKEKGDIPEGYSVSREKKERFSLILESASTNQTSMYLCASSLILLANSYEQYFGPGTRLTVT.

V and J are TRBV13 and TRBJ2-7, with D unclear. Deletions cut 4 bases from V and 0 bases from J, with 7 bases between. There are 13 residues in the CDR3. Germline assignment: CDR1 PRHDT and CDR2 FYEKMQ (reference sequence). The CDR3 DNA sequence: TGTGCCAGCAGCTGGACGCCCTCCTACGAGCAGTACTTC. Translating gives CASSWTPSYEQYF.

The chain joins TRBV10-3 to TRBJ1-2; 8 nucleotides align to TRBD1. After removal of 0 bases from V and 6 bases from J, the junction contained 0 bases not matched to a gene. From germline, CDR1 is ENHRY and CDR2 SYGVKD. The length of the CDR3 is 13 residues. CDR3 amino acids: CAISESTGDGYTF. CDR3 in DNA: TGTGCCATCAGTGAGTCGACAGGGGATGGCTACACCTTC.

The chain combines TRBV2 with TRBJ1-1; D unclear. The CDR3 loop spans 13 amino acids. Germline lookup yields CDR1 SNHLY and CDR2 FYNNEI. V was trimmed by 5 bases and J by 0 bases, leaving 7 bases between them. Written as DNA, the CDR3 is TGTGCCAGCAGTCGGTACATGAACACTGAAGCTTTCTTT. Translation gives CASSRYMNTEAFF.

This clone was recorded only once. Other DNA variants within this sample encode the same CDR3. This chain uses TRBV30 with TRBJ2-7; D not resolved. V was pared by 0 bases and J by 3 bases, with 3 bases between. The germline V gene has CDR1 GTSNPN and CDR2 SVGIG (reference sequence). The CDR3 consists of 11 residues. CDR3 sequence: CAWSVSYEQYF. Here the CDR3 DNA reads TGTGCCTGGAGTGTCAGCTACGAGCAGTACTTC.

This clone was recorded a few times. This chain links TRBV29-1 with TRBJ1-1; TRBD1 might be the D (5 bases). The CDR3 contains 12 residues. Trimming stripped 4 bases from V and 5 bases from J, with 11 bases between. CDR1 SQVTM and CDR2 ANQGSEA come from the germline V gene. As DNA, the CDR3 is TGCAGCGTTGTTCAGGGAGGAACTGAAGCTTTCTTT. Protein product: CSVVQGGTEAFF.

The chain couples TRBV6-1 to TRBJ2-1; perhaps TRBD2 as D (6 bases). V lost 9 bases, J lost 7 bases, and 19 bases lay in between. The CDR3 contains 14 residues. CDR1 and CDR2 (germline): MNHNS, SASEGT. Written as DNA, the CDR3 is TGTGCCAGTTATAGAGGGAGCGGAGGGAATGAGCAGTTCTTC. Protein product: CASYRGSGGNEQFF.

V is TRBV12-5 and J is TRBJ2-2; 13 positions agree with TRBD2. The CDR3 length is 19 residues. Germline V gives CDR1 LGHNT, CDR2 FRNRAP. The V gene end was trimmed by 5 bases and the J gene end by 3 bases; junction bases not matched to a gene: 12. The CDR3: CASGPSTGLAGYYTGELFF. The CDR3 DNA sequence: TGTGCTAGTGGTCCCTCTACGGGACTAGCGGGATATTACACCGGGGAGCTGTTTTTT.

This clone was counted a single time. This chain links TRBV4-3 with TRBJ2-3, with TRBD1 identical over 8 bases. V gave up 0 bases and J gave up 6 bases; unmatched junction bases: 5. The V gene's germline CDR1 is LGHNA and CDR2 YSLEER. The CDR3 runs to 15 residues. Here the CDR3 reads CASSQDRQGTDTQYF. DNA for the CDR3: TGCGCCAGCAGCCAAGACCGACAGGGGACCGATACGCAGTATTTT.

The CDR3 sequence: CASSFATGNQPQHF. The CDR3 nucleotides read TGTGCCAGCAGCTTTGCTACGGGCAATCAGCCCCAGCATTTT. The chain has TRBV5-8 and TRBJ1-5; D not certain. This CDR3 is built from 14 residues. Germline V CDR1 and CDR2: SGHTS, YDEGEE. Trimming took 2 bases from V and 2 from J, leaving 8 bases between them. The full variable domain, its missing parts supplied by reference TRBV5-8 and TRBJ1-5, is EAGVTQSPTHLIKTRGQQATLRCSPISGHTSVYWYQQALGLGLQFLLWYDEGEERNRGNFPPRFSGRQFPNYSSELNVNALELEDSALYLCASSFATGNQPQHFGDGTRLSIL.

The rearrangement joins TRBV7-9 to TRBJ2-7, with 7 nucleotides matching TRBD1. Germline V CDR1 and CDR2: SEHNR, FQNEAQ (reference sequence). V was clipped by 5 bases and J by 3 bases; unmatched bases: 7. The length of the CDR3 is 14 residues. The CDR3 region has the DNA TGTGCCAGCAGCCCAGGGGACAGACTCTACGAGCAGTACTTC. Amino acid sequence: CASSPGDRLYEQYF.

The chain's CDR3 is CASSDFRGDTEAFF. The CDR3 DNA sequence: TGCGCCAGCAGCGATTTTCGGGGGGACACTGAAGCTTTCTTT. The chain carries TRBV5-1 and TRBJ1-1; tentatively, D is TRBD1 (5 bases). The CDR3 loop spans 14 amino acids. Germline assignment: CDR1 SGHRS and CDR2 YFSETQ. Trimming took 4 bases from V and 3 from J, leaving 13 bases between them.

This chain uses TRBV7-9 with TRBJ2-5; possible D gene TRBD1, 7 bases. Deletions cut 3 bases from V and 4 bases from J, with 15 bases between. The CDR3 is 15 residues long. From germline, CDR1 is SEHNR and CDR2 FQNEAQ (reference sequence). The CDR3 here is CASSFSTGEAETQYF. Written as DNA, the CDR3 is TGTGCCAGCAGCTTTTCAACAGGGGAGGCAGAGACCCAGTACTTC.

This rearrangement joins TRBV28 to TRBJ2-5; 8 bases agree with TRBD2. CDR1 MDHEN and CDR2 SYDVKM come from the germline V gene. Unmatched junction bases numbered 7, after V lost 4 bases and J lost 0 bases. The CDR3 loop spans 16 amino acids. CDR3 amino acids: CASSSPGGNYQETQYF. CDR3 DNA: TGTGCCAGCAGTTCCCCGGGAGGGAATTACCAAGAGACCCAGTACTTC.

The chain combines TRBV19 with TRBJ1-1; a weak D match, TRBD1 (6 bases). Trimming left V 3 bases short and J 7 bases short, with 12 bases between. The CDR3 totals 13 residues. Looked up from germline, CDR1 is LNHDA and CDR2 is SQIVND (reference sequence). The DNA for the CDR3 is TGTGCCAGTAGTATTAGGGACACCCTTGAAGCTTTCTTT. Translated: CASSIRDTLEAFF.

This clone has just a few counts. The chain employs TRBV18 and TRBJ1-1; no reliable D call. The V gene lost 5 bases and the J gene lost 2 bases, with 6 bases spanning the gap. The CDR3 is 12 residues long. CDR1 and CDR2 from the germline V gene are KGHSH and LQKENI. CDR3 nucleotide sequence: TGTGCCAGCTCATCTGTTAACACTGAAGCTTTCTTT. The encoded protein is CASSSVNTEAFF.

The V gene is TRBV30, the J gene TRBJ1-1; D unclear. Per germline, CDR1 GTSNPN and CDR2 SVGIG (reference sequence). This CDR3 comprises 10 residues. Trimming removed 5 bases from V and 7 bases from J, with 8 bases in between. Here the CDR3 reads CAWSEGEAFF. The CDR3 DNA sequence: TGTGCCTGGTCAGAGGGTGAAGCTTTCTTT.